The 21 T cell receptor beta chains below come from one sample, sequenced in a study of a mutant IDH1 vaccine in newly diagnosed glioma. Noted time point: baseline, week 1 (first vaccination visit). As to treatment: pre-vaccination baseline after standard-of-care therapy. TCRdb keeps only in-frame clones here, not all; method: immunoSEQ multiplex PCR. The sample holds about 88,000 clones, roughly 87% seen once. The sequencing here drew on PBMCs, taken from a glioma patient treated with radiotherapy, temozolomide or both. These receptors were obtained from a middle-aged man with glioma. Some clones in this sample may be carry-over from other donors' samples.

CDR3 nucleotides: TGTGCCAGCAGCCAACAGGTATACAATGAGCAGTTCTTC. Its protein is CASSQQVYNEQFF. This chain joins TRBV7-8 and TRBJ2-1; tentatively, D is TRBD1 (5 bases). CDR1 SGHVS and CDR2 FQNEAQ come from the germline V gene. The V end lost 5 bases, the J end lost 4 bases, and 9 bases lay between the germline ends. The CDR3 is 13 residues long. Combining the CDR3 with reference TRBV7-8 and TRBJ2-1 gives the whole variable domain GAGVSQSPRYKVAKRGQDVALRCDPISGHVSLFWYQQALGQGPEFLTYFQNEAQLDKSGLPSDRFFAERPEGSVSTLKIQRTQQEDSAVYLCASSQQVYNEQFFGPGTRLTVL.

This clone has only a few counts. The rearrangement uses TRBV2 and TRBJ2-7; D may match TRBD1 or TRBD2 (5 bases each). This CDR3 is 15 amino acids long. V lost 7 bases and J 3 bases, leaving 19 bases between the germline ends. The germline CDR1 and CDR2 sequences are SNHLY and FYNNEI. The CDR3 nucleotides are TGTGCCAGCAACTTCAGGGTGACTGACTACTACGAGCAGTACTTC. The encoded protein is CASNFRVTDYYEQYF.

Only a few counts were recorded for this clone. The chain joins TRBV5-4 to TRBJ1-1, with TRBD1 matching over 9 bases. The CDR3 is made up of 13 amino acids. The J segment lost 6 bases and the V segment lost 4 bases, leaving 4 bases of the junction unmatched. CDR1 SGHNT and CDR2 YYREEE come from the germline V gene (reference sequence). The CDR3 spells CASSGTGRSEAFF. CDR3 nucleotides: TGTGCCAGCAGCGGGACAGGGAGGTCTGAAGCTTTCTTT.

In its sample, this clone was seen a few times. V usage is TRBV7-9 and J usage is TRBJ2-7; 12 bases agree with TRBD1. CDR1 and CDR2 from the germline V gene are SEHNR and FQNEAQ (reference sequence). CDR3 length: 16 amino acids. V shed 1 base, J shed 5 bases, and the junction held 6 bases outside the gene matches. CDR3 protein: CASSLDWGQGADEQYF. The CDR3 DNA reads TGTGCCAGCAGCTTAGACTGGGGACAGGGGGCGGACGAGCAGTACTTC.

This chain joins TRBV7-9 and TRBJ1-2; no firm D call. Trimming took 6 bases from V and 5 from J, leaving 16 bases between them. Germline V gives CDR1 SEHNR, CDR2 FQNEAQ (reference sequence). The CDR3 runs to 14 residues. In DNA, the CDR3 is TGTGCCAGCAGAGACACGGCTGGTGGGTATGGCTACACCTTC. It codes for CASRDTAGGYGYTF.

The chain employs TRBV5-6 and TRBJ1-1; D not certain. This CDR3 contains 14 residues. Germline V lookup: CDR1 SGHDT, CDR2 YYEEEE. Trimming removed 4 bases from V and 0 bases from J, with 10 bases in between. CDR3 bases: TGTGCCAGCAGCCTCGGGGTTATGAACACTGAAGCTTTCTTT. This sequence encodes CASSLGVMNTEAFF. Based on the CDR3 plus reference TRBV5-6 and TRBJ1-1, the full variable domain is DAGVTQSPTHLIKTRGQQVTLRCSPKSGHDTVSWYQQALGQGPQFIFQYYEEEERQRGNFPDRFSGHQFPNYSSELNVNALLLGDSALYLCASSLGVMNTEAFFGQGTRLTVV.

This clone was counted a few times. The chain is built from TRBV7-9 and TRBJ1-6; D remains ambiguous. Trimming left V 5 bases short and J 6 bases short, with 8 bases between. CDR3 length: 13 residues. CDR1 is SEHNR, CDR2 FQNEAQ, per germline (reference sequence). The CDR3 region has the DNA TGTGCCAGCAGCCCGGGTGGTAATTCACCCCTCCACTTT. This codes for CASSPGGNSPLHF.

The chain carries TRBV28 and TRBJ1-4; no clear D. Germline V CDR1 and CDR2: MDHEN, SYDVKM. Trimming took off 4 bases at V and 0 bases at J, with 12 bases between the two ends. CDR3 size: 16 residues. CDR3 sequence (DNA): TGTGCCAGCAGTTCTCCGGGCTCCGCAACTAATGAAAAACTGTTTTTT. Protein sequence: CASSSPGSATNEKLFF.

This clone was seen just once. V and J are TRBV7-9 and TRBJ2-3; 8 positions agree with TRBD2. The CDR3 loop spans 15 amino acids. Unmatched junction bases numbered 6, after V lost 2 bases and J lost 5 bases. CDR1 is SEHNR, CDR2 FQNEAQ, per germline (reference sequence). CDR3 sequence (DNA): TGTGCCAGCAGCTTACTGGCGGGGGGAGGAGATACGCAGTATTTT. This codes for CASSLLAGGGDTQYF. Full variable domain (missing parts from reference TRBV7-9 and TRBJ2-3): DTGVSQNPRHKITKRGQNVTFRCDPISEHNRLYWYRQTLGQGPEFLTYFQNEAQLEKSRLLSDRFSAERPKGSFSTLEIQRTEQGDSAMYLCASSLLAGGGDTQYFGPGTRLTVL.

This chain links TRBV30 with TRBJ2-7, with D possibly TRBD1 on 6 matching bases. This CDR3 has 11 residues. V lost 1 base and J lost 6, with 7 bases in between. Germline-derived CDR1 and CDR2 are GTSNPN and SVGIG (reference sequence). The CDR3: CAWSGGGEQYF. In DNA, the CDR3 is TGTGCCTGGAGTGGAGGGGGCGAGCAGTACTTC.

The V gene is TRBV27, the J gene TRBJ1-2; D perhaps matches TRBD1 (5 bases). The CDR3 runs to 13 residues. The germline V and J ends were trimmed by 8 bases and 5 bases, with 15 bases remaining between them. Germline V gene lookup returns CDR1 MNHEY and CDR2 SMNVEV (reference sequence). The DNA for the CDR3 is TGTGCCAGCTATAGGATCGGGGGATATGGCTACACCTTC. Protein product: CASYRIGGYGYTF.

The chain has TRBV7-2 and TRBJ2-5; D unresolved. Trimming took 2 bases from V and 5 from J, leaving 3 bases between them. The CDR3 is 11 residues long. The V gene's germline CDR1 is SGHTA and CDR2 FQGNSA. CDR3 sequence reads: CASSLKETQYF. The CDR3 DNA sequence: TGTGCCAGCAGCTTAAAGGAGACCCAGTACTTC.

This rearrangement joins TRBV29-1 to TRBJ2-3; the D gene is possibly TRBD1 (6 bases). Looked up from germline, CDR1 is SQVTM and CDR2 is ANQGSEA. CDR3 length equals 14 residues. Between the trimmed V and J ends, which lost 5 bases and 0 bases, there was a span of 12 bases. This CDR3 is CSVSRGESTDTQYF. As DNA, the CDR3 is TGCAGCGTTAGCAGGGGCGAGAGCACAGATACGCAGTATTTT.

The J gene is TRBJ2-2, the V gene TRBV4-1; 9 bases agree with TRBD1. V dropped 8 bases and J dropped 6; count of bases not matched to a gene: 19. Germline-derived CDR1 and CDR2 are MGHRA and YSYEKL. The CDR3 consists of 18 residues. CDR3 sequence reads: CASSPRGQGEGTPGELFF. CDR3 bases: TGCGCCAGCTCCCCCCGGGGACAGGGTGAGGGAACACCCGGGGAGCTGTTTTTT.

This clone was counted a few times. This chain connects TRBV4-1 to TRBJ1-5; TRBD1 is a possible D gene (6 bases). Germline CDR1 is MGHRA and CDR2 is YSYEKL. V shed 3 bases and J shed 8 bases, with 17 bases lying between them. The CDR3 is 15 amino acids. The CDR3 region is CASSHDDRSTKPQHF. The DNA for the CDR3 is TGCGCCAGCAGCCACGATGACAGGTCAACGAAGCCCCAGCATTTT.

This clone appeared a single time. CDR3 nucleotides: TGTGCCACGCGGGGAGGGGGAACCTACGAGCAGTACTTC. Translation: CATRGGGTYEQYF. The rearrangement uses TRBV10-3 and TRBJ2-7; TRBD2 is a possible D gene (7 bases). The CDR3 has 13 amino acids. CDR1 is ENHRY, CDR2 SYGVKD, per germline. V dropped 10 bases and J dropped 2 bases, with 15 bases sitting between them.

This chain uses TRBV20-1 with TRBJ2-3; the D is unclear. The CDR3 has 11 residues. Germline CDR1 is DFQATT and CDR2 is SNEGSKA (reference sequence). CDR3 nucleotide sequence: TGCAGCGCCTTGAGTGGGCCTACGCAGTATTTT. It is translated as CSALSGPTQYF.

This clone was seen just once. The chain couples TRBV29-1 to TRBJ2-7; 10 bases map to TRBD1. CDR3 length equals 12 residues. V gave up 7 bases and J gave up 6 bases; unmatched junction bases: 6. CDR1 is SQVTM, CDR2 ANQGSEA, per germline. The CDR3 is CSAGQGIFEQYF. The CDR3 DNA sequence: TGCAGCGCGGGACAGGGGATTTTCGAGCAGTACTTC.

The chain has TRBV30 and TRBJ2-1; TRBD2 agrees at 10 bases. CDR3 length equals 15 residues. Per the germline V gene, CDR1 is GTSNPN and CDR2 is SVGIG (reference sequence). Trimming at V came to 2 bases and at J to 7 bases, leaving 8 bases not matched to a gene. DNA for the CDR3: TGTGCCTGGAGTCTAACAGCGGGGGGGCGAAATGAGCAGTTCTTC. Protein: CAWSLTAGGRNEQFF. Supplemented by reference TRBV30 and TRBJ2-1, the full variable domain reads SQTIHQWPATLVQPVGSPLSLECTVEGTSNPNLYWYRQAAGRGLQLLFYSVGIGQISSEVPQNLSASRPQDRQFILSSKKLLLSDSGFYLCAWSLTAGGRNEQFFGPGTRLTVL.

This clone was detected once. The V call is TRBV6-1, the J call TRBJ2-6; 8 bases align to TRBD1. Germline lookup yields CDR1 MNHNS and CDR2 SASEGT. There are 15 residues in the CDR3. The V and J ends lost 6 bases and 6 bases, in that order; junction bases with no gene match: 7. CDR3 protein: CASRDRGREANVLTF. Written as DNA, the CDR3 is TGTGCCAGCAGAGACAGGGGTCGGGAGGCCAACGTCCTGACTTTC.

In its sample, this clone was seen once. CDR3 in DNA: TGTGCCAGCAGTTACGGGGGACAGGCGGTGGACACTGAAGCTTTCTTT. This gives the protein CASSYGGQAVDTEAFF. V usage is TRBV6-5 and J usage is TRBJ1-1; TRBD1 agrees at 8 bases. The CDR3 is made up of 16 amino acids. Germline V gives CDR1 MNHEY, CDR2 SVGAGI. Unmatched junction bases numbered 8, after V lost 2 bases and J lost 3 bases.